The sequence of this T cell receptor beta chain was determined in a study of regulatory T cells in long-lasting Graves disease. Time point specified: persistent/refractory GD, antithyroid drugs over 5 years with positive TRAb. There was RNA extracted from PBMCs, and the TCR library was made from it. Patients came through an endocrinology department, and that department was in Xi'an, China. Assembly of TCR beta libraries relied on iRepertoire HTBI primers together with Arm-PCR of CDR3 regions. TCRdb processed the multiplex PCR reads anew with MiXCR; each CDR3 protein has one entry. In the table there are 450,000 or so distinct CDR3 sequences, approximately 22% of which are singletons. Germline V gene lookup returns CDR1 SQVTM and CDR2 ANQGSEA. This CDR3 has 14 residues. Trimming took 7 bases from V and 5 from J; bases not matched to a gene: 8. Only a few counts were recorded for this clonotype. The antigen remains unidentified.

Overall study findings and caveats: With persistent disease, TRBV28, TRBJ1-2 and TRBJ2-5 were the favored segments.

This sequence originates from a female donor with Graves disease. Sequenced here: peripheral blood mononuclear cells (PBMCs), sampled when the disease was refractory, from a patient treated with antithyroid drugs. The chain recombines TRBV29-1 with TRBJ2-2, with 9 bases identical to TRBD2. DNA of the CDR3: TGCAGCGCCGGCGGACTAGCGAGTACCGGGGAGCTGTTTTTT. Residues: CSAGGLASTGELFF.